This passage covers 6 T cell receptor beta chains from one sample sequenced in a study of read filtering for tumor transcriptome and immune sequencing. Molecular barcoded adaptors covering alpha/delta and beta/gamma chains were used on roughly 400 ng RNA. TCRdb recomputed calls from the reads with MiXCR, one row per CDR3 protein. This sample yields 50,000 or so distinct CDR3 sequences, of which roughly 19% are seen a single time; 15% to 17% belongs to the top ten. Sequencing was done on a sample of a population of CD138-negative cells sorted from bone marrow. These receptors came from a donor over 35 with multiple myeloma.

This clonotype appeared a single time. This may come from a read error, since a much larger clone is one base off. This chain connects TRBV10-3 to TRBJ2-7; D not resolved. The germline V gene has CDR1 ENHRY and CDR2 SYGVKD. The CDR3 is 14 amino acids. V was clipped by 7 bases and J by 6 bases, with 19 bases between them. The CDR3 region is CAIKAQQAAGEQYF. The CDR3 bases are TGTGCCATCAAGGCGCAGCAGGCGGCCGGCGAGCAGTACTTC.

This clonotype was counted at least ten times. The V call is TRBV6-1, the J call TRBJ2-1; 15 bases agree with TRBD2. Trimming at V came to 5 bases and at J to 9 bases, leaving 8 bases not matched to a gene. Germline CDR1 reads MNHNS; CDR2 reads SASEGT. This CDR3 region has 16 residues. Here the CDR3 reads CASSPEGLAGGAEQFF. CDR3 DNA sequence: TGTGCCAGCAGTCCAGAAGGACTAGCGGGAGGGGCTGAGCAGTTCTTC.

This clonotype was recorded at least ten times. The V call is TRBV11-2, the J call TRBJ2-3, with D tentatively TRBD1 or TRBD2 (5 bases each). This CDR3 comprises 15 residues. Deletions cut 1 base from V and 2 bases from J, with 10 bases between. Germline-derived CDR1 and CDR2 are SGHAT and FQNNGV. The CDR3 nucleotides read TGTGCCAGCAGCTTAGCTGGGACCCACACAGATACGCAGTATTTT. Translating gives CASSLAGTHTDTQYF.

The J gene is TRBJ2-7, the V gene TRBV20-1; 7 positions agree with TRBD2. V shed 3 bases, J shed 4 bases, and the junction held 9 bases outside the gene matches. Germline V gives CDR1 DFQATT, CDR2 SNEGSKA (reference sequence). This CDR3 is 14 amino acids long. The DNA of the CDR3 is TGCAGTGCTAGCTCGGTAGCGGGCGCGTACGAGCAGTACTTC. It is translated as CSASSVAGAYEQYF.

This clonotype appeared many times. This chain connects TRBV4-3 to TRBJ1-3; no definite D call. This CDR3 spans 14 amino acids. The germline CDR1 and CDR2 sequences are LGHNA and YSLEER. With 0 bases removed from V and 9 bases from J, the gap between germline ends came to 12 bases. This CDR3 reads CASSQDSQQRTIYF. The CDR3 nucleotides read TGCGCCAGCAGCCAAGACAGCCAGCAGCGCACCATATATTTT.

On this clonotype: Being one base from a much bigger clone, this may be a read error. This chain uses TRBV2 with TRBJ1-1; a possible D gene is TRBD1 (6 bases). CDR1 SNHLY and CDR2 FYNNEI come from the germline V gene. The CDR3 has 13 residues. The CDR3 DNA follows: TGTGCCAGCAATCAGGCGAGGGACACTGAAGCTTCCTTT. It specifies CASNQARDTEASF.